This T cell receptor (beta chain) is drawn from a study of CD8 T cell repertoires and HIV-1 epitope variants. The ends were cut back, 0 bases at V and 2 bases at J, with 12 bases in the middle. Germline-derived CDR1 and CDR2 are SGHNT and YYREEE (reference sequence). The CDR3 spans 15 residues. Measured with immunoSEQ multiplex PCR; TCRdb has only the in-frame clones, and not every one. The sample contains about 90,000 clones, roughly four fifths of which appear only once. The chain employs TRBV5-4 and TRBJ2-7; tentative D call: TRBD1 (6 bases). The clonotype comes from a male donor with HIV. Sequenced input: uncultured baseline CD8+ T cells from peripheral blood mononuclear cells (PBMCs). The CDR3 reads CASSLGGPAPYEQYF. Here the CDR3 DNA reads TGTGCCAGCAGCTTGGGGGGGCCCGCCCCCTACGAGCAGTACTTC.